Listed below are T cell receptor beta chains from one sample, sequenced in a study of blood T cell repertoires in COVID-19. Assay: immunoSEQ multiplex PCR; the TCRdb copy retains only in-frame clones and omits some. This sample has about 150,000 clones, with 70% to 90% found just once. Sequenced input: peripheral blood. Receptor source: a man between 60 and 75 years old with acute or convalescent COVID-19. Each CDR3 is given without its conserved first and last residue. The order of the fields is V gene, J gene, CDR3 protein.

>TRBV20-1|TRBJ2-1
SARRGGEQF
>TRBV6-2/TRBV6-3|TRBJ1-1
ASSLRSVTEAF
>TRBV7-9|TRBJ1-2
ASSRGGQGTNGYT
>TRBV6-5|TRBJ1-2
ASSYSSLNYGYT
>TRBV5-1|TRBJ2-5
ATFSTGRETQY
>TRBV6-5|TRBJ1-6
ASETGGSPLH
>TRBV6-6|TRBJ1-1
ASRPETGGNTEAF
>TRBV7-9|TRBJ2-5
ASNDNREETQY
>TRBV11-3|TRBJ2-1
ASSWSGRGGYNEQF
>TRBV5-5|TRBJ1-2
ASSPPLPGTANYGYT
>TRBV11-2|TRBJ2-3
ASSFSGLMDTQY
>TRBV21-1|TRBJ2-7
ATRQGVRYEQY
>TRBV5-4|TRBJ2-3
ASSYPGAISTDTQY
>TRBV18|TRBJ1-4
ASSLGVPGTNEKLF
>TRBV2|TRBJ1-1
ASSEQGVFNTEAF
>TRBV4-1|TRBJ1-1
ASKGGGVAF
>TRBV5-1|TRBJ2-5
ASSISGGGRETQY
>TRBV30|TRBJ1-5
AWSPQGNQPQH
>TRBV6-5|TRBJ2-7
ASTRGTGDEQY
>TRBV14|TRBJ1-2
ASSQEAGRLRGYT
>TRBV27|TRBJ1-6
ASRPGGLSYNSPLH
>TRBV24-1|TRBJ2-5
ATSETTGPETQY
>TRBV12-3/TRBV12-4|TRBJ1-6
ASRRDGSSPLH
>TRBV27|TRBJ1-1
ASSKITGLNTEAF
>TRBV18|TRBJ1-2
ASSPEGVQGYT
>TRBV11-2|TRBJ1-1
ASSLVVSGVGTEAF
>TRBV5-1|TRBJ2-7
ASSFYAGDNEQY
>TRBV19|TRBJ1-5
ASTWDRGRNQPQH
>TRBV24-1|TRBJ2-1
ATSDPRRGPYNEQF
>TRBV19|TRBJ1-1
ASSMGGGDTEAF
>TRBV6-1|TRBJ1-2
ASSERPETRGGYT
>TRBV11-2|TRBJ2-4
ASSFRDGAKNIQY
>TRBV5-1|TRBJ2-1
ASSLRGKGNEQF
>TRBV3-1/TRBV3-2|TRBJ2-3
ASSQDGQGGTDTQY
>TRBV27|TRBJ1-5
ASSPLRDRGLLIRNSNQPQH
>TRBV10-3|TRBJ2-1
AIRDYSGAYNEQF
>TRBV18|TRBJ2-3
ASSKDRGLTDTQY
>TRBV7-2|TRBJ1-5
ASSPDRGAHQPQH
>TRBV5-4|TRBJ1-3
ASSLESSGNTIY
>TRBV11-1|TRBJ2-3
ASSSTGRSSSTQY
>TRBV9|TRBJ1-2
ASSVAPGGLYGYT